This T cell receptor (beta chain) was recorded in a study of cytomegalovirus exposure and HLA in healthy donors. Researchers ran the PCR with 60 Vbeta and 13 Jbeta primers. Method: immunoSEQ multiplex PCR; TCRdb's copy keeps in-frame clones and lacks some. The table has around 240,000 clones, 82% seen once. Study-level results: Most TCR beta V segments were productive about 87% or about 30% of the time in an earlier analysis. Some public TCRs appeared in many individuals, while most sequences were rare.

Comment on this clone: Its cognate antigen is unknown.

Trimming cost V 6 bases and J 0 bases, with 12 bases left between them. The CDR3 is 14 residues long. Looked up from germline, CDR1 is MRHNA and CDR2 is SNTAGT. The sequencing input was PBMCs. This chain links TRBV6-4 with TRBJ2-7; D is perhaps TRBD2 (5 bases). This sequence originates from a woman aged 40 to 50 in good health and CMV-seropositive. CDR3 bases: TGTGCCAGCAGGAGGACTCCGACCTCCTACGAGCAGTACTTC. Its protein is CASRRTPTSYEQYF.